The 3 T cell receptor beta chains in this list originate from one sample, sequenced in a study of blood T cell repertoires in COVID-19. Sequencing used immunoSEQ multiplex PCR; TCRdb keeps in-frame clones, though not all of them. Of 200,000 to 250,000 clones listed, roughly 80% were seen once; the top ten hold roughly a tenth. Source material: peripheral blood. Every receptor here comes from a woman older than 75 with acute or convalescent COVID-19.

In regard to this clone: Other DNA sequences of this sample code for an identical CDR3. The chain is built from TRBV30 and TRBJ1-5; D not resolved. Deletions cut 0 bases from V and 4 bases from J, with 7 bases between. CDR3 length: 13 amino acids. Germline V lookup: CDR1 GTSNPN, CDR2 SVGIG (reference sequence). The CDR3 spells CAWSVEGNQPQHF. CDR3 DNA sequence: TGTGCCTGGAGTGTAGAGGGTAATCAGCCCCAGCATTTT.

V usage is TRBV19 and J usage is TRBJ2-4, with TRBD1 matching over 10 bases. V was pared by 5 bases and J by 6 bases, with 4 bases of the junction left unmatched. This CDR3 region has 14 residues. Looked up from germline, CDR1 is LNHDA and CDR2 is SQIVND (reference sequence). The CDR3 region is CASSGTGAGNIQYF. The CDR3 DNA follows: TGTGCCAGTAGTGGGACAGGGGCGGGAAACATTCAGTACTTC.

The V and J genes are TRBV2 and TRBJ2-2, with D possibly TRBD2 on 6 matching bases. Germline loops: CDR1 SNHLY, CDR2 FYNNEI. V lost 6 bases, J lost 7 bases, and 15 bases lay in between. The CDR3 covers 14 residues. The CDR3 reads CASSPQEGIGELFF. The CDR3 region has the DNA TGTGCCAGCAGCCCACAGGAGGGAATCGGGGAGCTGTTTTTT. Variable domain in full (rest from reference TRBV2 and TRBJ2-2): EPEVTQTPSHQVTQMGQEVILRCVPISNHLYFYWYRQILGQKVEFLVSFYNNEISEKSEIFDDQFSVERPDGSNFTLKIRSTKLEDSAMYFCASSPQEGIGELFFGEGSRLTVL.